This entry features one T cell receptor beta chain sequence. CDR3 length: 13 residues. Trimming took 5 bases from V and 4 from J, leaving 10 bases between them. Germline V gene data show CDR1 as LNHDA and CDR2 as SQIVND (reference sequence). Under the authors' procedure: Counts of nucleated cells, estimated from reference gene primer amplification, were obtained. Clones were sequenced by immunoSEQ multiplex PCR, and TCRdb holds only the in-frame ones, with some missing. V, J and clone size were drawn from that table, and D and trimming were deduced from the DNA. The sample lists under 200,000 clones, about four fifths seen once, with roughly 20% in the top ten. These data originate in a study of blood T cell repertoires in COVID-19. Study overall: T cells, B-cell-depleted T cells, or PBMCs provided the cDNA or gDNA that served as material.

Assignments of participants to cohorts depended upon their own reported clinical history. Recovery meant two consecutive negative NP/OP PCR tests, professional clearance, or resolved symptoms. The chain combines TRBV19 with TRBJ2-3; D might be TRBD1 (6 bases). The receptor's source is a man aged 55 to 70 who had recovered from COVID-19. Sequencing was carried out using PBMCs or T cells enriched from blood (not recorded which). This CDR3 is CASSWGQPDTQYF. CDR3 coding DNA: TGTGCCAGTAGTTGGGGACAACCAGATACGCAGTATTTT. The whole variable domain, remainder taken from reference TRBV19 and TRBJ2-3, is DGGITQSPKYLFRKEGQNVTLSCEQNLNHDAMYWYRQDPGQGLRLIYYSQIVNDFQKGDIAEGYSVSREKKESFPLTVTSAQKNPTAFYLCASSWGQPDTQYFGPGTRLTVL.